This T cell receptor (beta chain) was captured in a study of blood T cell repertoires in COVID-19 (dated by TCRdb to the early 2020s). About the investigation overall: Samples covering the acute and convalescent phases of COVID-19 were provided by collaborators in the United States, Italy and Spain. The material from the prospective study consisted of cDNA or gDNA derived from T cells, B-cell-depleted T cells, or PBMCs. Deeply sampled blood TCRbeta repertoires from subjects exposed to, actively infected with, or recovered from COVID-19 were included in the dataset. The repertoires were released in a freely available public database intended as a resource for research on the immune response to SARS-CoV-2. The samples were drawn from the first 160 participants of the ongoing ImmuneRACE study and from 950 to 1,500 subjects provided by 6 global collaborators. The sample metadata nearly always contained a de-identified subject ID, COVID-19 status, age in years and sex. Where available, HLA class I and class II types were obtained from metadata supplied by the sample provider rather than from assay-based typing. General conclusions and limits of the study: How much clinical and demographic metadata was included differed by source and by participant, and the metadata was provided uncurated.

A note on this clone: Which antigen it targets is not known. The record has no base qualities; no much larger clone is one base away.

The immunoSEQ Assay, a bias-controlled multiplex PCR, was used to amplify TCRbeta CDR3 regions from genomic DNA. As for the authors' bioinformatics: The number of nucleated cells in each sample was estimated by amplification of reference gene primers within the assay. To quantify the absolute abundance of each unique TCRbeta CDR3 rearrangement, sequence reads were collapsed and filtered. For each sample, productive Simpson clonality was calculated as the square root of Simpson's diversity index across productive rearrangements. TCRdb obtained this table from immuneACCESS and retained in-frame rearrangements with V and J assigned. These tables miss some clones; where compared with another copy, unresolved V genes account for less than half of the shortfall, and the remainder is unexplained. V and J calls and clone size are given by that table; D and trimming were obtained from the DNA. The sample contains over 200,000 clones, 89% of them found a single time. Around 6.9% of the sample rests with the top ten.

Another Seattle source contributed samples from volunteer blood donors who had recovered from COVID-19. The collaborating institutions used their own protocols to collect whole blood in K2EDTA tubes. For TCRbeta analysis, collaborators shipped samples as frozen whole blood, isolated PBMCs, or DNA extracted from either of those sample types. From the cysteine through the phenylalanine, the CDR3 covers 17 amino acids. Of the read, only the CDR3 DNA is kept; its 51 bases are in frame from base 1. Trimming costs V 8 bases and J 3 bases, and their ends lie 25 bases apart. The germline V gene supplies CDR1 KGHSH and CDR2 LQKENI.

The chain links TRBV18 with TRBJ1-1; tentative D gene TRBD1, with 5 bases matching. The sample consisted of peripheral blood. The TCR sequence derives from a man between 60 and 75 years old who had recovered from COVID-19. CDR3 protein: CASTGTTDRDSHTEAFF. The DNA sequence is given as TGTGCCAGCACAGGAACGACGGACCGGGACTCCCACACTGAAGCTTTCTTT. Reference TRBV18 and TRBJ1-1 proteins supply the regions before and after the CDR3; the full variable domain is: NAGVMQNPRHLVRRRGQEARLRCSPMKGHSHVYWYRQLPEEGLKFMVYLQKENIIDESGMPKERFSAEFPKEGPSILRIQQVVRGDSAAYFCASTGTTDRDSHTEAFFGQGTRLTVV.